Presented here are 20 T cell receptor beta chains from one specimen sequenced in a study of blood T cell repertoires in COVID-19. Profiling relied on immunoSEQ multiplex PCR, and the TCRdb table lists in-frame clones only, not all of them. The sample contains around 220,000 clones, almost 90% of which appear only once. The sequencing input was PBMCs or T cells enriched from blood (not recorded which). These receptors were obtained from a man under 40 who had been exposed to COVID-19.

This chain links TRBV30 with TRBJ2-1, with 14 positions matching TRBD2. Trimming took 4 bases from V and 8 from J; bases not matched to a gene: 7. Germline assignment: CDR1 GTSNPN and CDR2 SVGIG (reference sequence). The CDR3 is 15 residues long. The DNA of the CDR3 is TGTGCCTGGACCCCTAAGGGACTAGCGGGGGATGAGCAGTTCTTC. Translating it yields CAWTPKGLAGDEQFF.

The chain combines TRBV10-2 with TRBJ1-6; no reliable D call. This CDR3 has 14 amino acids. V lost 6 bases and J lost 0, with 6 bases in between. Per germline, CDR1 WSHSY and CDR2 SAAADI. The CDR3 region has the DNA TGCGCCAGCAGACAGAGCTCCTATAATTCACCCCTCCACTTT. Encoded protein: CASRQSSYNSPLHF.

The gene calls are TRBV2 and TRBJ2-3, with 8 bases matching TRBD2. The germline V gene has CDR1 SNHLY and CDR2 FYNNEI. The CDR3 runs 14 residues. The J segment lost 7 bases and the V segment lost 8 bases, leaving 11 bases of the junction unmatched. CDR3 coding DNA: TGTGCCAGCCCTCAGCGGGGGAACGAGAATACGCAGTATTTT. This sequence encodes CASPQRGNENTQYF. Full variable domain (outside the CDR3, taken from reference TRBV2 and TRBJ2-3): EPEVTQTPSHQVTQMGQEVILRCVPISNHLYFYWYRQILGQKVEFLVSFYNNEISEKSEIFDDQFSVERPDGSNFTLKIRSTKLEDSAMYFCASPQRGNENTQYFGPGTRLTVL.

The chain recombines TRBV2 with TRBJ1-1; 10 bases agree with TRBD1. The CDR3 length is 15 residues. V shed 9 bases, J shed 4 bases, and the junction held 11 bases outside the gene matches. Germline V gene lookup returns CDR1 SNHLY and CDR2 FYNNEI. CDR3 coding DNA: TGTGCCAGAGGGGGGGGACAGGGGACCCCCACTGAAGCTTTCTTT. It yields the protein CARGGGQGTPTEAFF.

In nucleotides, the CDR3 is TGTGCCAGCTCACACCAGGACAGGGAGACCCAGTACTTC. It specifies CASSHQDRETQYF. This sequence joins TRBV18 and TRBJ2-5; 7 bases are a match to TRBD1. V lost 4 bases to trimming and J lost 5 bases; unmatched junction nucleotides: 4. Germline V lookup: CDR1 KGHSH, CDR2 LQKENI. This CDR3 has 13 residues.

V and J are TRBV7-2 and TRBJ2-1; TRBD1 matches at 7 bases. Germline V CDR1 and CDR2: SGHTA, FQGNSA. V lost 5 bases to trimming and J lost 6 bases; unmatched junction nucleotides: 13. The CDR3 consists of 16 residues. The CDR3 DNA reads as TGTGCCAGCAGCAACCACCTGGGACAGCCCTTCAATGAGCAGTTCTTC. As protein: CASSNHLGQPFNEQFF.

The chain couples TRBV6-1 to TRBJ2-3, with 8 positions matching TRBD2. The CDR3 is made up of 14 amino acids. Germline CDR1 and CDR2: MNHNS and SASEGT. Trimming at V came to 3 bases and at J to 11 bases, leaving 10 bases not matched to a gene. As DNA, the CDR3 is TGTGCCAGCAGTGATCTGGCGGGGGGCACCAGGCAGTATTTT. As protein: CASSDLAGGTRQYF.

This rearrangement joins TRBV2 to TRBJ1-2; 7 nucleotides align to TRBD1. The CDR3 totals 14 residues. Germline V gives CDR1 SNHLY, CDR2 FYNNEI. Germline trimming cut 4 bases from V and 4 bases from J; bases unmatched to any gene: 6. The CDR3 loop is CASSAETGLYGYTF. In nucleotides, the CDR3 is TGTGCCAGCAGTGCAGAGACAGGGCTCTATGGCTACACCTTC.

V usage is TRBV9 and J usage is TRBJ1-6; D perhaps matches TRBD1 (5 bases). V lost 2 bases to trimming and J lost 7 bases, with 19 bases between them. CDR1 is SGDLS and CDR2 is YYNGEE in the germline V gene. CDR3 length equals 17 residues. In DNA, the CDR3 is TGTGCCAGCAGCGTTTCTACAGGTGCCGGTACGAATTCACCCCTCCACTTT. This gives the protein CASSVSTGAGTNSPLHF. The variable domain in full, with the rest retrieved from reference TRBV9 and TRBJ1-6, is DSGVTQTPKHLITATGQRVTLRCSPRSGDLSVYWYQQSLDQGLQFLIQYYNGEERAKGNILERFSAQQFPDLHSELNLSSLELGDSALYFCASSVSTGAGTNSPLHFGNGTRLTVT.

The chain employs TRBV12-3 or TRBV12-4 and TRBJ1-5, with D unresolved. This CDR3 comprises 13 residues. Trimming took off 3 bases at V and 0 bases at J, with 3 bases between the two ends. DNA for the CDR3: TGTGCCAGCAGTTTCGGTAGCAATCAGCCCCAGCATTTT. Translation gives CASSFGSNQPQHF.

The CDR3 sequence is CASSSGSQNTEAFF. The CDR3 DNA is TGCGCCAGCAGCTCGGGGTCCCAGAACACTGAAGCTTTCTTT. The chain recombines TRBV5-1 with TRBJ1-1; the D is unclear. The V and J ends lost 3 bases and 1 base respectively, with 10 bases between them. This CDR3 is 14 amino acids long. Looked up from germline, CDR1 is SGHRS and CDR2 is YFSETQ. Filled out from reference TRBV5-1 and TRBJ1-1, the complete variable domain reads KAGVTQTPRYLIKTRGQQVTLSCSPISGHRSVSWYQQTPGQGLQFLFEYFSETQRNKGNFPGRFSGRQFSNSRSEMNVSTLELGDSALYLCASSSGSQNTEAFFGQGTRLTVV.

This chain links TRBV9 with TRBJ2-2; D perhaps matches TRBD1 (5 bases). Germline CDR1 is SGDLS and CDR2 is YYNGEE. The CDR3 has 16 amino acids. V was clipped by 2 bases and J by 4 bases, with 15 bases between them. CDR3 residues: CASSVHSGSATGELFF. The CDR3 DNA reads TGTGCCAGCAGCGTGCACTCAGGGTCGGCCACCGGGGAGCTGTTTTTT. The full variable domain, in which reference TRBV9 and TRBJ2-2 provide the parts outside the CDR3, is DSGVTQTPKHLITATGQRVTLRCSPRSGDLSVYWYQQSLDQGLQFLIQYYNGEERAKGNILERFSAQQFPDLHSELNLSSLELGDSALYFCASSVHSGSATGELFFGEGSRLTVL.

The CDR3 DNA is TGTGCCAGCAGTTACTCCTCGACTAGCGGGGGGGAGGAGCAGTACTTC. Protein product: CASSYSSTSGGEEQYF. The V call is TRBV6-2 or TRBV6-3, the J call TRBJ2-7; 14 bases agree with TRBD2. Germline V lookup: CDR1 MNHEY, CDR2 SVGEGT. CDR3 size: 16 residues. V dropped 0 bases and J dropped 7; count of bases not matched to a gene: 5.

This clone appeared a single time. The V call is TRBV7-3, the J call TRBJ1-5; unclear D gene. The CDR3 is made up of 16 amino acids. Germline lookup yields CDR1 SGHTA and CDR2 FQGTGA. Trimming stripped 2 bases from V and 0 bases from J, with 11 bases between. CDR3 residues: CASSLFEEYSNQPQHF. CDR3 coding DNA: TGTGCCAGCAGCTTATTTGAAGAGTATAGCAATCAGCCCCAGCATTTT.

V is TRBV12-3 or TRBV12-4 and J is TRBJ1-2; 11 bases fit TRBD1. The CDR3 contains 11 residues. The J segment lost 14 bases and the V segment lost 7 bases, leaving 6 bases of the junction unmatched. In DNA form, the CDR3 reads TGTGCCAGCACCTCCGGGACAGGGGGAACCTTC. Its protein product is CASTSGTGGTF.

The chain uses TRBV6-5 and TRBJ2-1; 11 bases match TRBD2. The trim removed 8 bases at V and 9 bases at J, leaving 9 bases unmatched. The CDR3 consists of 14 residues. The germline CDR1 and CDR2 sequences are MNHEY and SVGAGI. The CDR3 region is CASGRVAGGVEQFF. In DNA form, the CDR3 reads TGTGCCAGCGGGAGGGTAGCGGGGGGGGTTGAGCAGTTCTTC.

The chain carries TRBV7-2 and TRBJ1-2; TRBD1 matches at 7 bases. Looked up from germline, CDR1 is SGHTA and CDR2 is FQGNSA. Trimming removed 5 bases from V and 8 bases from J; junction bases left unmatched: 11. The CDR3 has 14 amino acids. The CDR3 loop reads CASSLNVQGRGYTF. As DNA, the CDR3 is TGTGCCAGCAGCCTCAACGTACAGGGGCGAGGCTACACCTTC.

The count of this clone is one. This chain links TRBV30 with TRBJ1-2; D perhaps matches TRBD1 (6 bases). V was clipped by 2 bases and J by 8 bases, with 15 bases between them. Germline V gene lookup returns CDR1 GTSNPN and CDR2 SVGIG (reference sequence). The CDR3 totals 13 residues. For the CDR3, the DNA is TGTGCCTGGAGTCCTAACAGGGAATCCGGCTACACCTTC. Amino acids: CAWSPNRESGYTF.

The V call is TRBV2, the J call TRBJ2-7, with D unresolved. The ends were cut back, 2 bases at V and 3 bases at J, with 5 bases in the middle. Germline assignment: CDR1 SNHLY and CDR2 FYNNEI. The CDR3 is made up of 12 amino acids. The CDR3 sequence is CASSELLYEQYF. In nucleotides, the CDR3 is TGTGCCAGCAGTGAACTTCTCTACGAGCAGTACTTC.

This rearrangement joins TRBV18 to TRBJ2-2; D gene unclear. V gave up 3 bases and J gave up 3 bases, with 14 bases separating them. Germline-derived CDR1 and CDR2 are KGHSH and LQKENI. The CDR3 runs to 16 residues. The CDR3 here is CASSPSVIFDTGELFF. CDR3 nucleotides: TGTGCCAGCTCACCGAGCGTAATATTTGACACCGGGGAGCTGTTTTTT.